Given below is one TCR beta chain in context. Its antigen remains unknown. The source of the sample is a study of cytomegalovirus exposure and HLA in healthy donors. Study results and limitations: Apart from CMV serostatus, no immune exposure information was available. Clonal expansion was found to be greater in HLA-associated TCR beta chains than in equally common others in a later analysis.

Vbeta (60) and Jbeta (13) primers were used in the PCR. Measured with immunoSEQ multiplex PCR; TCRdb has only the in-frame clones, and not every one. The data show roughly 170,000 clones, 80% to 90% seen once. CDR1 is ENHRY and CDR2 is SYGVKD in the germline V gene. With V trimmed by 3 bases and J by 7 bases, 11 bases remained unmatched. The CDR3 length is 16 residues. The chain joins TRBV10-3 to TRBJ2-1; 8 positions agree with TRBD2. Source material: PBMCs. The TCR sequence derives from a woman aged 18-35 years in good health and CMV-seronegative. CDR3 loop: CAISDTGTRAVNEQFF. CDR3 nucleotide sequence: TGTGCCATCAGTGACACCGGGACTAGGGCAGTTAATGAGCAGTTCTTC.